This paragraph covers one T cell receptor (beta chain) sequence. This clonotype was detected many times. Its antigen is currently not known. No base quality values were provided; no much bigger clone lies one nucleotide off. This entry is derived from a study of response to subunit inactivated influenza vaccine (dated by TCRdb to 2016 to 2019). Regarding the research as a whole: Deep quantitative T cell receptor repertoire profiling was used in the study to track responses to a trivalent subunit inactivated influenza vaccine.

The investigation overall reported the following: It was suggested by the authors that each seasonal influenza vaccination may recruit only a limited number of new T cells.

V is shortened by 2 bases, J by 1 base, and the region joining them spans 9 bases. Spanning cysteine to phenylalanine, the CDR3 consists of 14 amino acids. Of the read, only the CDR3 DNA is kept; its 42 bases are in frame from base 1. As encoded in the germline V gene (reference sequence), CDR1 is SEHNR while CDR2 is FQNEAQ. Library prep was done by RT-PCR. TCRdb lists the instrument as Illumina HiSeq 2500. Starting from the raw public reads, TCRdb applied fastp trimming at Q25, assembled clones with MiXCR and retained in-frame beta chains. Identical CDR3 proteins give one entry, which carries the most common genes and DNA. The sample table contains around 200,000 distinct CDR3 sequences; only one count was recorded for approximately 15% of them. Roughly 24% of the sample is taken by the ten largest.

This chain joins TRBV7-9 to TRBJ2-7; a weak D assignment points to TRBD2 (6 bases agree). Sequencing used CD8+ T cells sorted from PBMCs, obtained 4 to 6 days after vaccination. This sequence was found in a man aged 45-60 years who received an inactivated influenza vaccine. Donor details come from another sample of the same person, matched by shared clones. CDR3 region: CASSLPGSSYEQYF. The DNA sequence reads TGTGCCAGCAGCTTACCCGGGAGTTCCTACGAGCAGTACTTC.